This T cell receptor beta chain was captured in a study of T cell repertoires in aging, cancer and after chemotherapy. Rearranged V-D-J TRB sequences were amplified with a mixed TRB-A/B primer pool. TCRdb passed the multiplex PCR reads through MiXCR, listing each CDR3 protein once. The sample has around 2,300 distinct CDR3 sequences, about 29% seen once. This clonotype was found a few times. The antigen remains unidentified. The V end lost 7 bases, the J end lost 7 bases, and 14 bases lay between the germline ends. The CDR3 sequence is 13 residues long. Germline CDR1 is SEHNR and CDR2 is FQNEAQ (reference sequence). Amplification of TCR beta used genomic DNA extracted from peripheral blood. Findings of the study overall: Healthy donors lost TCR diversity with age mainly through richness, cancer patients through richness and evenness. Rebound thymic output was suggested by rising median generation probability during chemotherapy in each cancer cohort. Age-matched healthy donors had significantly more diverse, less clonal blood TCR repertoires than untreated cancer patients.

Sequenced sample: blood. This TCR derives from a human donor with a solid tumor. V gene TRBV7-9 combines with J gene TRBJ2-1; tentatively, D is TRBD1 or TRBD2 (6 bases each). This CDR3 is CASIPGGLNEQFF. Written as DNA, the CDR3 is TGTGCCAGCATCCCCGGGGGCTTGAATGAGCAGTTCTTC.